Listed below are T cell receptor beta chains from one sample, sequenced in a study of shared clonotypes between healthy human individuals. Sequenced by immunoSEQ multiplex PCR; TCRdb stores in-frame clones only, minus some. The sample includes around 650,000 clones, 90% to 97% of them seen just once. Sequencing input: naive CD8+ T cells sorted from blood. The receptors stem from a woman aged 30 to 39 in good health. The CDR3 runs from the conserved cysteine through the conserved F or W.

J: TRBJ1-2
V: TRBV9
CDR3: CASSPRQTSGYGYTF

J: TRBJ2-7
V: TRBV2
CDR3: CASSDRPGQAYYEQYF

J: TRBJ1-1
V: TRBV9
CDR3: CASSPIRHTEAFF

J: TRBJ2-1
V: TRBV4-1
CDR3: CASSQEEPGGENNEQFF

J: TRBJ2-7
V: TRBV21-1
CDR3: CASSKNLGTGVIHEQYF

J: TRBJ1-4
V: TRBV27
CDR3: CASSSGHGNEKLFF

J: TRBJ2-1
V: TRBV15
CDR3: CATSVGPLSVNEQFF

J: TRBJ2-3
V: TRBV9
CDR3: CASSVGASGRLTDTQYF

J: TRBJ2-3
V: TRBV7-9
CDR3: CASSLFGWERTDTQYF

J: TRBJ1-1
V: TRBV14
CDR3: CASSQPNTEAFF

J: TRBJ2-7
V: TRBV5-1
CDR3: CASSPGRGLAGHYEQYF

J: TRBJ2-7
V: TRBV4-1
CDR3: CASSQQQGDEQYF

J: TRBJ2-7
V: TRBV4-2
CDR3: CASSQDGLAEPYEQYF

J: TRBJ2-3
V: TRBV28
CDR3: CASSFIGNTVKADTQYF

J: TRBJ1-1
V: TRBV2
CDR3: CASSEPSSTEAFF

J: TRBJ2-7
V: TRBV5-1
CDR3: CASSFRQTYEQYF

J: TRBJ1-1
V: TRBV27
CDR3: CASKPLDSSNMNTEAFF

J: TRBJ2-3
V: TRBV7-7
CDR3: CASSQQGTDTQYF

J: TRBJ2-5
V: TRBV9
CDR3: CASSASIAGGETQYF

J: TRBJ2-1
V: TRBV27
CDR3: CASSRDRWLEQFF

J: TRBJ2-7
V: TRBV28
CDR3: CASSSGSGPYEQYF

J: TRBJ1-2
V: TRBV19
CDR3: CASIAANYGYTF

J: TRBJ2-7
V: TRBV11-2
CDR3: CASSLELGELYEQYF

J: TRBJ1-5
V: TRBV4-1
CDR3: CASSQGGNQPQHF

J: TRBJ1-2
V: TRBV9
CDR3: CASSVAGRSGYTF

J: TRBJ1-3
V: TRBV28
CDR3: CATEYRAGNTIYF

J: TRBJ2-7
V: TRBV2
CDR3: CASSKNYISRYEQYF

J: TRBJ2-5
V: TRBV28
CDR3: CASSFEGRIQETQYF

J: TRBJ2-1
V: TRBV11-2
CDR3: CASSVTSGPYNEQFF

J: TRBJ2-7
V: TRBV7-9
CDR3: CASSFPQSPYEQYF

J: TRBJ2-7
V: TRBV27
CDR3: CASRPGTESYEQYF

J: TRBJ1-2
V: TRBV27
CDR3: CASRPLGGLVYGYTF

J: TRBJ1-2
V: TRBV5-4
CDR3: CASRLQENYGYTF

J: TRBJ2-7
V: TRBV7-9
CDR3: CASSLSGSSYEQYF

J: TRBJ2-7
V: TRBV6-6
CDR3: CASSYGLGTGEQYF

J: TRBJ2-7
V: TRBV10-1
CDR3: CASSALTPAGTSGRVSEQYF

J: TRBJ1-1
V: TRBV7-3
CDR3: CASSLRGMNTEAFF

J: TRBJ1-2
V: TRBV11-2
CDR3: CASSLGQSHVYGYTF

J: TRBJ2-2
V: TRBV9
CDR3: CASAPPNTGELFF

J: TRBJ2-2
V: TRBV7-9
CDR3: CASSTTNTGELFF

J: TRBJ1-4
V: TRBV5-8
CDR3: CASSFLQGRIDEKLFF

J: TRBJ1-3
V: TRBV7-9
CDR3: CASSLVDSGNTIYF

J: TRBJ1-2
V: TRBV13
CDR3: CASSLGTGNGYTF

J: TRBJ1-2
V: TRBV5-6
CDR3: CASMRDVEVYGYTF

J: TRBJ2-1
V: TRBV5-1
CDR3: CASSSGLAGEGEQFF

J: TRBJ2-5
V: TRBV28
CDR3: CASRETSGSLQETQYF

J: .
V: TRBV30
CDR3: CAWTSQGSREQYF

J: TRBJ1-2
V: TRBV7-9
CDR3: CASSPPRGNSYGYTF

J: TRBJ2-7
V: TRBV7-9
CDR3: CASSLGRAHEQYF

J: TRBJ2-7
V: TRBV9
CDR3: CASSVVDTGDEQYF

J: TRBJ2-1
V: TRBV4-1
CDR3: CASSQSASGTYNEQFF

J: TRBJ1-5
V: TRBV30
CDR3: CAWSAQGVGQPQHF